Below are 22 T cell receptor beta chains sequenced from a single sample in a study of blood T cell repertoires in COVID-19. The data were produced by immunoSEQ multiplex PCR, yet TCRdb's version contains in-frame clones alone and is incomplete. The sample includes 200,000 to 300,000 clones, about 93% of them seen just once. The specimen was peripheral blood. The source of these receptors is a man under 40 with COVID-19, enrolled during active disease.

The genes are TRBV4-2 and TRBJ2-2; tentative D call: TRBD1 (5 bases). CDR1 and CDR2 (germline): LGHNA, YNFKEQ. The CDR3 extends over 15 amino acids. Trimming removed 1 base at V and 0 bases at J, with 6 bases between. DNA of the CDR3: TGTGCCAGCAGCCAAGTACAGGCGAACACCGGGGAGCTGTTTTTT. Encoded protein: CASSQVQANTGELFF.

This clone was detected only a few times. This sequence joins TRBV19 and TRBJ1-4; TRBD1 matches 7 bases. With V trimmed by 6 bases and J by 2 bases, 3 bases remained unmatched. CDR3 size: 14 residues. The germline V gene has CDR1 LNHDA and CDR2 SQIVND (reference sequence). The chain's CDR3 is CASSEGGTNEKLFF. The CDR3 nucleotides are TGTGCCAGTAGCGAAGGGGGCACTAATGAAAAACTGTTTTTT.

The rearrangement joins TRBV5-6 to TRBJ2-3; perhaps TRBD1 as D (6 bases). Trimming removed 4 bases at V and 2 bases at J, with 14 bases between. Germline CDR1 is SGHDT and CDR2 is YYEEEE. The CDR3 extends over 15 amino acids. The CDR3 DNA follows: TGTGCCAGCAGCCTACAGGGTTTGAACACAGATACGCAGTATTTT. Translated, it gives CASSLQGLNTDTQYF.

The gene calls are TRBV10-3 and TRBJ2-5; 7 bases align to TRBD1. CDR1 is ENHRY and CDR2 is SYGVKD in the germline V gene. The CDR3 is made up of 15 amino acids. V was pared by 3 bases and J by 3 bases, with 7 bases of the junction left unmatched. CDR3 coding DNA: TGTGCCATCAGTGACCCGGGACAGATAAAAGAGACCCAGTACTTC. This translates into CAISDPGQIKETQYF.

Worth noting for this clone: Additional DNA sequences in this sample encode the identical CDR3. This CDR3 reads CASSQTGTGGRNTGELFF. The CDR3 nucleotides read TGCGCCAGCAGCCAAACCGGGACAGGGGGCCGGAACACCGGGGAGCTGTTTTTT. This rearrangement joins TRBV4-1 to TRBJ2-2; 12 nucleotides line up with TRBD1. From germline, CDR1 is MGHRA and CDR2 YSYEKL. The J segment lost 1 base and the V segment lost 2 bases, leaving 5 bases of the junction unmatched. This CDR3 region has 18 residues.

V is TRBV5-6 and J is TRBJ2-2; 11 nucleotides align to TRBD1. Per germline, CDR1 SGHDT and CDR2 YYEEEE. After removal of 4 bases from V and 0 bases from J, the junction contained 8 bases not matched to a gene. This CDR3 spans 18 amino acids. CDR3 in amino acids: CASSLGDRGYSNTGELFF. The CDR3 bases are TGTGCCAGCAGCCTAGGGGACAGGGGGTATTCGAACACCGGGGAGCTGTTTTTT. The variable domain in full, with the rest retrieved from reference TRBV5-6 and TRBJ2-2, is DAGVTQSPTHLIKTRGQQVTLRCSPKSGHDTVSWYQQALGQGPQFIFQYYEEEERQRGNFPDRFSGHQFPNYSSELNVNALLLGDSALYLCASSLGDRGYSNTGELFFGEGSRLTVL.

The rearrangement uses TRBV5-6 and TRBJ2-5, with 9 bases fitting TRBD2. The CDR3 extends over 16 amino acids. CDR1 is SGHDT, CDR2 YYEEEE, per germline. Unmatched junction bases numbered 12, after V lost 7 bases and J lost 2 bases. CDR3 nucleotide sequence: TGTGCCAGCGCCCTAGGGTTAGCGGGGGTACAAGAGACCCAGTACTTC. It yields the protein CASALGLAGVQETQYF.

This rearrangement joins TRBV5-1 to TRBJ2-7; 9 nucleotides agree with TRBD2. CDR1 is SGHRS, CDR2 YFSETQ, per germline. With V trimmed by 2 bases and J by 3 bases, 6 bases remained unmatched. This CDR3 has 15 amino acids. CDR3 in amino acids: CASSFSTSGYYEQYF. The CDR3 region has the DNA TGCGCCAGCAGCTTCTCGACTAGCGGATACTACGAGCAGTACTTC.

The V and J genes are TRBV5-1 and TRBJ2-7; TRBD1 matches at 7 bases. The CDR3 is 15 amino acids. CDR1 is SGHRS and CDR2 is YFSETQ in the germline V gene. With V trimmed by 0 bases and J by 4 bases, 7 bases remained unmatched. The CDR3 nucleotides read TGCGCCAGCAGCTTGGACCTTGGGACAGTATACGAGCAGTACTTC. This gives the protein CASSLDLGTVYEQYF.

The chain employs TRBV15 and TRBJ1-2; D perhaps matches TRBD1 (6 bases). CDR3 length equals 15 residues. V was shortened by 2 bases and J by 0 bases, with 10 bases between the two germline ends. Germline assignment: CDR1 LNHNV and CDR2 YYDKDF (reference sequence). CDR3 loop: CATSRTGIANYGYTF. The CDR3 DNA follows: TGTGCCACCAGCAGAACAGGGATTGCTAACTATGGCTACACCTTC.

This clone has a single count. The CDR3 coding sequence is TGTGCCAGTAGTATAGATCATAAGCGGGGGGTTAACAATGAGCAGTTCTTC. Translation gives CASSIDHKRGVNNEQFF. The chain couples TRBV19 to TRBJ2-1, with TRBD2 matching over 9 bases. The CDR3 covers 17 residues. Germline V CDR1 and CDR2: LNHDA, SQIVND (reference sequence). V was pared by 0 bases and J by 5 bases, with 8 bases of the junction left unmatched.

The V call is TRBV19, the J call TRBJ1-5; a weak D match, TRBD1 (6 bases). The CDR3 spans 20 residues. The V end lost 6 bases, the J end lost 0 bases, and 27 bases lay between the germline ends. In germline, CDR1 is LNHDA, CDR2 SQIVND (reference sequence). Here the CDR3 DNA reads TGTGCCAGTAGCCCCGGACAGCGCATAAACTTGGCGTCTAGCAATCAGCCCCAGCATTTT. It encodes CASSPGQRINLASSNQPQHF.

The chain combines TRBV19 with TRBJ1-3; possibly TRBD1 for D (5 bases). With 3 bases removed from V and 0 bases from J, the gap between germline ends came to 9 bases. Germline-derived CDR1 and CDR2 are LNHDA and SQIVND (reference sequence). The length of the CDR3 is 15 residues. CDR3 in amino acids: CASSIWRGSGNTIYF. The CDR3 DNA reads as TGTGCCAGTAGTATTTGGAGGGGCTCTGGAAACACCATATATTTT.

The V and J genes are TRBV14 and TRBJ1-2; 9 nucleotides match TRBD1. Trimming removed 1 base from V and 3 bases from J; junction bases left unmatched: 3. The CDR3 is 15 residues long. Germline-derived CDR1 and CDR2 are SGHDN and FVKESK. CDR3 in DNA: TGTGCCAGCAGCCAAGGACAGGGGGTTGACTATGGCTACACCTTC. The encoded protein is CASSQGQGVDYGYTF.

The chain couples TRBV30 to TRBJ1-3; 10 bases agree with TRBD1. J lost 3 bases, V lost 3 bases, and 8 bases had no gene match. The CDR3 covers 16 residues. CDR1 is GTSNPN and CDR2 is SVGIG in the germline V gene (reference sequence). As DNA, the CDR3 is TGTGCCTGGAGCGAAACCGGGACAGGGGATGGAAACACCATATATTTT. Its protein is CAWSETGTGDGNTIYF.

The chain links TRBV3-1 (or the pseudogene TRBV3-2) to TRBJ2-7; 11 nucleotides match TRBD1. This CDR3 has 16 amino acids. V was clipped by 1 base and J by 2 bases; unmatched bases: 4. From germline, CDR1 is LGHDT and CDR2 YNNKEL (reference sequence). The CDR3 reads CASSQAGGQGAYEQYF. The CDR3 DNA follows: TGTGCCAGCAGCCAAGCGGGGGGACAGGGGGCCTACGAGCAGTACTTC.

This chain connects TRBV18 to TRBJ1-1; the match to TRBD1 covers 10 bases. The V segment lost 5 bases and the J segment 6 bases; nucleotides outside the gene matches: 9. CDR3 size: 15 residues. CDR1 and CDR2 (germline): KGHSH, LQKENI. The CDR3 DNA reads as TGTGCCAGCTCATCCCCCGGGACAGGGGTCCCTGAAGCTTTCTTT. Translation gives CASSSPGTGVPEAFF.

This clone was detected only once. The chain combines TRBV7-3 with TRBJ1-2, with 7 bases matching TRBD1. Germline CDR1 and CDR2: SGHTA and FQGTGA. The trim removed 5 bases at V and 1 base at J, leaving 4 bases unmatched. CDR3 length equals 14 residues. The CDR3 reads CASSPGTDNYGYTF. CDR3 nucleotides: TGTGCCAGCAGCCCCGGGACAGATAACTATGGCTACACCTTC. Complete variable domain (other parts from reference TRBV7-3 and TRBJ1-2): GAGVSQTPSNKVTEKGKYVELRCDPISGHTALYWYRQSLGQGPEFLIYFQGTGAADDSGLPNDRFFAVRPEGSVSTLKIQRTERGDSAVYLCASSPGTDNYGYTFGSGTRLTVV.

The chain carries TRBV5-4 and TRBJ1-6, with a possible D match to TRBD1 (5 bases). CDR1 SGHNT and CDR2 YYREEE come from the germline V gene (reference sequence). The CDR3 has 14 amino acids. V shed 0 bases and J shed 9 bases, with 10 bases lying between them. For the CDR3, the DNA is TGTGCCAGCAGCTTGGATCAGGGAGGTTCACCCCTCCACTTT. It specifies CASSLDQGGSPLHF.

This chain connects TRBV5-5 to TRBJ1-1; no reliable D call. The CDR3 covers 14 residues. V lost 1 base and J lost 5, with 12 bases in between. Germline-derived CDR1 and CDR2 are SGHKS and YYEKEE (reference sequence). The CDR3 protein is CASSLSAGGTEAFF. DNA of the CDR3: TGTGCCAGCAGCTTGTCGGCAGGAGGAACTGAAGCTTTCTTT.

The chain combines TRBV6-2 or TRBV6-3 with TRBJ2-7; maybe TRBD1 (5 bases). Trimming left V 6 bases short and J 3 bases short, with 15 bases between. Per the germline V gene, CDR1 is MNHEY and CDR2 is SVGEGT. This CDR3 spans 14 amino acids. The CDR3 bases are TGTGCCAGCAGCACCCAACAGGCTAACTACGAGCAGTACTTC. This gives the protein CASSTQQANYEQYF.

A single count supports this clone. The chain combines TRBV19 with TRBJ1-1, with D perhaps TRBD1 (5 bases). Germline loops: CDR1 LNHDA, CDR2 SQIVND (reference sequence). The CDR3 has 14 residues. The ends were cut back, 1 base at V and 0 bases at J, with 6 bases in the middle. The CDR3: CASSIGGLNTEAFF. CDR3 sequence (DNA): TGTGCCAGTAGTATAGGGGGCTTGAACACTGAAGCTTTCTTT.